These T cell receptor beta chains were read from a single sample in a study of regulatory and conventional T cells in RAG deficiency. TCRdb keeps only in-frame clones here, not all; method: immunoSEQ multiplex PCR. The data show about 34,000 clones, about 80% seen once. This same sample was also taken into another study, of regulatory T cells.

Sequenced: CD4+ effector T cells sorted from blood. Receptors originate from a human donor in good health. The CDR3 runs from the conserved cysteine through the conserved F or W. The order of the fields is D gene, clone size, V gene, J gene, CDR3 protein, CDR3 DNA. A D gene is named only where the DNA matches it firmly. Size values are once, few and many counts, or a class for expanded clones, and some rows have none.

D gene: -
clone size: few
V gene: TRBV15
J gene: TRBJ2-2
CDR3 protein: CATTGRGTGELFF
CDR3 DNA: TGTGCCACCACAGGGCGGGGAACCGGGGAGCTGTTTTTT

D gene: TRBD2
clone size: -
V gene: TRBV4-1
J gene: TRBJ2-1
CDR3 protein: CASCRGGLNEQFF
CDR3 DNA: TGCGCCAGCTGTCGGGGGGGCCTCAATGAGCAGTTCTTC

D gene: TRBD2
clone size: -
V gene: TRBV5-1
J gene: TRBJ2-3
CDR3 protein: CASSLGLAGGADTQYF
CDR3 DNA: TGCGCCAGCAGCTTGGGTCTAGCGGGGGGCGCAGATACGCAGTATTTT

D gene: TRBD1
clone size: -
V gene: TRBV6-6
J gene: TRBJ2-2
CDR3 protein: CASSSQGYTGELFF
CDR3 DNA: TGTGCCAGCAGTTCACAGGGGTACACCGGGGAGCTGTTTTTT

D gene: TRBD1
clone size: few
V gene: TRBV10-3
J gene: TRBJ2-3
CDR3 protein: CAIRAGTGADTQYF
CDR3 DNA: TGTGCCATCAGGGCCGGGACAGGGGCAGATACGCAGTATTTT

D gene: -
clone size: -
V gene: TRBV27
J gene: TRBJ2-2
CDR3 protein: CASSFSKTGAAGELFF
CDR3 DNA: TGTGCCAGCAGTTTCAGTAAAACGGGGGCGGCCGGGGAGCTGTTTTTT

D gene: -
clone size: few
V gene: TRBV6-5
J gene: TRBJ2-2
CDR3 protein: CASGQSRRELFF
CDR3 DNA: TGTGCCAGCGGTCAATCTCGCCGGGAGCTGTTTTTT

D gene: -
clone size: -
V gene: TRBV12-5
J gene: TRBJ2-7
CDR3 protein: CASGSAGPYEQYF
CDR3 DNA: TGTGCTAGTGGTTCGGCGGGACCCTACGAGCAGTACTTC

D gene: -
clone size: few
V gene: TRBV7-2
J gene: TRBJ1-6
CDR3 protein: CASSLKFHVQSSPLHF
CDR3 DNA: TGTGCCAGCAGCTTAAAGTTCCATGTGCAGAGTTCACCCCTCCACTTT

D gene: -
clone size: -
V gene: TRBV6-4
J gene: TRBJ1-2
CDR3 protein: CASSDSSRGYTF
CDR3 DNA: TGTGCCAGCAGTGACAGTTCTCGTGGCTACACCTTC

D gene: -
clone size: -
V gene: TRBV30
J gene: TRBJ1-6
CDR3 protein: CAWSTGSSYNSPLHF
CDR3 DNA: TGTGCCTGGAGTACAGGGAGCTCCTATAATTCACCCCTCCACTTT

D gene: TRBD2
clone size: -
V gene: TRBV27
J gene: TRBJ2-1
CDR3 protein: CASSSRTSGGYNEQFF
CDR3 DNA: TGTGCCAGCAGTTCTCGGACTAGCGGGGGCTACAATGAGCAGTTCTTC

D gene: TRBD2
clone size: -
V gene: TRBV15
J gene: TRBJ2-3
CDR3 protein: CATSRLAGGTTDTQYF
CDR3 DNA: TGTGCCACCAGTAGACTAGCGGGGGGCACCACAGATACGCAGTATTTT

D gene: TRBD1
clone size: -
V gene: TRBV2
J gene: TRBJ1-6
CDR3 protein: CASKGQGTPNSPLHF
CDR3 DNA: TGTGCCAGCAAGGGACAGGGCACGCCAAATTCACCCCTCCACTTT

D gene: -
clone size: -
V gene: TRBV5-4
J gene: TRBJ2-7
CDR3 protein: CASSLRIRTEIDEQYF
CDR3 DNA: TGTGCCAGCAGCTTGCGGATCCGGACAGAAATCGACGAGCAGTACTTC

D gene: -
clone size: -
V gene: TRBV27
J gene: TRBJ2-3
CDR3 protein: CASSFRGNIRHTDTQYF
CDR3 DNA: TGTGCCAGCAGTTTTAGGGGGAACATTCGTCACACAGATACGCAGTATTTT

D gene: TRBD2
clone size: -
V gene: TRBV18
J gene: TRBJ2-7
CDR3 protein: CASSPLTSGAGEQYF
CDR3 DNA: TGTGCCAGCTCACCACTAACTAGCGGGGCGGGGGAGCAGTACTTC

D gene: -
clone size: few
V gene: TRBV6-5
J gene: TRBJ1-5
CDR3 protein: CASSLQGPNQPQHF
CDR3 DNA: TGTGCCAGCAGTTTACAAGGCCCAAATCAGCCCCAGCATTTT

D gene: -
clone size: -
V gene: TRBV2
J gene: TRBJ1-3
CDR3 protein: CASSYGSSGNTIYF
CDR3 DNA: TGTGCCAGCAGTTACGGCAGCTCTGGAAACACCATATATTTT

D gene: TRBD2
clone size: -
V gene: TRBV7-3
J gene: TRBJ2-1
CDR3 protein: CASSLGGLAGNEQFF
CDR3 DNA: TGTGCCAGCAGCTTAGGCGGACTAGCGGGCAATGAGCAGTTCTTC

D gene: TRBD2
clone size: -
V gene: TRBV19
J gene: TRBJ2-1
CDR3 protein: CASNSGAASYNEQFF
CDR3 DNA: TGTGCCAGTAATAGCGGGGCGGCGTCCTACAATGAGCAGTTCTTC

D gene: -
clone size: once
V gene: TRBV9
J gene: TRBJ1-1
CDR3 protein: CASEAGTGTEAFF
CDR3 DNA: TGTGCCAGCGAAGCAGGGACGGGCACTGAAGCTTTCTTT

D gene: -
clone size: -
V gene: TRBV27
J gene: TRBJ1-2
CDR3 protein: CASSLRRSPDGYTF
CDR3 DNA: TGTGCCAGCAGTCTCCGTCGGTCGCCTGATGGCTACACCTTC

D gene: TRBD1
clone size: -
V gene: TRBV5-4
J gene: TRBJ1-6
CDR3 protein: CASSVTGQGGTAPLHF
CDR3 DNA: TGTGCCAGCAGCGTGACGGGACAGGGGGGAACGGCACCCCTCCACTTT

D gene: TRBD1
clone size: -
V gene: TRBV16
J gene: TRBJ1-3
CDR3 protein: CASSQFRTGVSSGNTIYF
CDR3 DNA: TGTGCCAGCAGCCAATTCCGGACAGGGGTGAGCTCTGGAAACACCATATATTTT

D gene: -
clone size: -
V gene: TRBV21-1
J gene: TRBJ1-4
CDR3 protein: CASKGQATNEKLFF
CDR3 DNA: TGTGCCAGCAAAGGACAGGCAACTAATGAAAAACTGTTTTTT

D gene: -
clone size: -
V gene: TRBV5-1
J gene: TRBJ2-3
CDR3 protein: CASSPQGLSTDTQYF
CDR3 DNA: TGCGCCAGCAGCCCTCAAGGCCTTAGCACAGATACGCAGTATTTT

D gene: -
clone size: -
V gene: TRBV4-1
J gene: TRBJ1-3
CDR3 protein: CASSQDRLGSGNTIYF
CDR3 DNA: TGCGCCAGCAGCCAAGATCGGTTGGGTTCTGGAAACACCATATATTTT

D gene: TRBD1
clone size: -
V gene: TRBV2
J gene: TRBJ1-5
CDR3 protein: CASTHRDRNQPQHF
CDR3 DNA: TGTGCCAGCACACACCGGGACAGAAATCAGCCCCAGCATTTT

D gene: -
clone size: -
V gene: TRBV20-1
J gene: TRBJ1-2
CDR3 protein: CSAERRGVYTF
CDR3 DNA: TGCAGTGCTGAACGACGAGGCGTGTACACCTTC

D gene: TRBD1
clone size: -
V gene: TRBV6-5
J gene: TRBJ2-5
CDR3 protein: CASSYQRDRAQETQYF
CDR3 DNA: TGTGCCAGCAGTTACCAGCGGGACAGGGCTCAAGAGACCCAGTACTTC

D gene: -
clone size: -
V gene: TRBV11-3
J gene: TRBJ2-1
CDR3 protein: CASSQWGLGDNEQFF
CDR3 DNA: TGTGCCAGCAGCCAATGGGGCCTTGGGGACAATGAGCAGTTCTTC

D gene: -
clone size: once
V gene: TRBV9
J gene: TRBJ1-4
CDR3 protein: CASSVTRGGEKLFF
CDR3 DNA: TGTGCCAGCAGCGTAACCAGGGGAGGGGAAAAACTGTTTTTT

D gene: TRBD1
clone size: -
V gene: TRBV9
J gene: TRBJ1-4
CDR3 protein: CASSVEAGGLGKLFF
CDR3 DNA: TGTGCCAGCAGCGTAGAAGCAGGGGGCTTAGGAAAACTGTTTTTT

D gene: TRBD1
clone size: few
V gene: TRBV2
J gene: TRBJ1-3
CDR3 protein: CASSGTGGPGNTIYF
CDR3 DNA: TGTGCCAGCAGTGGGACAGGGGGACCTGGAAACACCATATATTTT

D gene: TRBD2
clone size: -
V gene: TRBV9
J gene: TRBJ2-2
CDR3 protein: CASSSPGLAGLNTGELFF
CDR3 DNA: TGTGCCAGCAGCTCCCCGGGACTAGCGGGGCTAAACACCGGGGAGCTGTTTTTT

D gene: TRBD2
clone size: -
V gene: TRBV7-3
J gene: TRBJ2-3
CDR3 protein: CASSATLAGGTDTQYF
CDR3 DNA: TGTGCCAGCAGCGCCACGTTAGCGGGGGGCACAGATACGCAGTATTTT

D gene: TRBD1
clone size: -
V gene: TRBV5-1
J gene: TRBJ1-2
CDR3 protein: CASSLLQGAGGYTF
CDR3 DNA: TGCGCCAGCAGCCTATTACAGGGGGCAGGAGGCTACACCTTC

D gene: TRBD1
clone size: -
V gene: TRBV28
J gene: TRBJ1-4
CDR3 protein: CASSLPRTGGREKLFF
CDR3 DNA: TGTGCCAGCAGTTTGCCTAGGACAGGGGGCAGGGAAAAACTGTTTTTT

D gene: -
clone size: few
V gene: TRBV6-1
J gene: TRBJ2-7
CDR3 protein: CAGGTLAYEQYF
CDR3 DNA: TGTGCCGGGGGGACTCTAGCCTACGAGCAGTACTTC

D gene: -
clone size: -
V gene: TRBV11-2
J gene: TRBJ1-4
CDR3 protein: CASSTTGSVGEKLFF
CDR3 DNA: TGTGCCAGCAGCACCACAGGATCGGTCGGCGAAAAACTGTTTTTT

D gene: -
clone size: once
V gene: TRBV19
J gene: TRBJ1-4
CDR3 protein: CASGEGREKLFF
CDR3 DNA: TGTGCCAGCGGAGAGGGTAGAGAAAAACTGTTTTTT

D gene: TRBD2
clone size: once
V gene: TRBV19
J gene: TRBJ2-5
CDR3 protein: CASSAYGGGAMETQYF
CDR3 DNA: TGTGCCAGTAGTGCGTACGGCGGGGGGGCCATGGAGACCCAGTACTTC

D gene: -
clone size: -
V gene: TRBV6-5
J gene: TRBJ1-1
CDR3 protein: CASSYVRAGHTEAFF
CDR3 DNA: TGTGCCAGCAGTTACGTGAGGGCAGGGCACACTGAAGCTTTCTTT

D gene: -
clone size: -
V gene: TRBV6-5
J gene: TRBJ2-4
CDR3 protein: CASTRAGTKNIQYF
CDR3 DNA: TGTGCCAGCACAAGGGCGGGGACCAAAAACATTCAGTACTTC

D gene: -
clone size: -
V gene: TRBV5-1
J gene: TRBJ2-5
CDR3 protein: CASSLELGIETQYF
CDR3 DNA: TGCGCCAGCAGCTTGGAACTGGGGATAGAGACCCAGTACTTC

D gene: TRBD2
clone size: -
V gene: TRBV27
J gene: TRBJ2-5
CDR3 protein: CASSPEASGVKRETQYF
CDR3 DNA: TGTGCCAGCAGTCCAGAGGCTAGCGGGGTAAAGCGAGAGACCCAGTACTTC

D gene: -
clone size: -
V gene: TRBV7-9
J gene: TRBJ2-5
CDR3 protein: CASSLQKTFQETQYF
CDR3 DNA: TGTGCCAGCAGCCTACAGAAGACGTTCCAAGAGACCCAGTACTTC

D gene: TRBD1
clone size: -
V gene: TRBV10-3
J gene: TRBJ2-7
CDR3 protein: CAISQRQGHEQYF
CDR3 DNA: TGTGCCATCAGCCAAAGACAGGGCCACGAGCAGTACTTC

D gene: -
clone size: -
V gene: TRBV5-4
J gene: TRBJ1-6
CDR3 protein: CASHAKGTGSADSPLHF
CDR3 DNA: TGTGCCAGCCACGCCAAAGGGACGGGAAGCGCAGATTCACCCCTCCACTTT

D gene: TRBD1
clone size: -
V gene: TRBV18
J gene: TRBJ2-1
CDR3 protein: CASSPPTGTGITYNEQFF
CDR3 DNA: TGTGCCAGCTCACCACCTACGGGGACAGGGATCACCTACAATGAGCAGTTCTTC

D gene: -
clone size: few
V gene: TRBV7-8
J gene: TRBJ2-7
CDR3 protein: CASSPWIYEQYF
CDR3 DNA: TGTGCCAGCAGCCCCTGGATCTACGAGCAGTACTTC

D gene: -
clone size: -
V gene: TRBV21-1
J gene: TRBJ2-7
CDR3 protein: CASSKEDRDPYEQYF
CDR3 DNA: TGTGCCAGCAGCAAAGAGGACAGGGACCCCTACGAGCAGTACTTC

D gene: TRBD1
clone size: -
V gene: TRBV7-3
J gene: TRBJ2-1
CDR3 protein: CASSSSGTVEQFF
CDR3 DNA: TGTGCCAGCAGCTCTTCCGGGACAGTCGAGCAGTTCTTC